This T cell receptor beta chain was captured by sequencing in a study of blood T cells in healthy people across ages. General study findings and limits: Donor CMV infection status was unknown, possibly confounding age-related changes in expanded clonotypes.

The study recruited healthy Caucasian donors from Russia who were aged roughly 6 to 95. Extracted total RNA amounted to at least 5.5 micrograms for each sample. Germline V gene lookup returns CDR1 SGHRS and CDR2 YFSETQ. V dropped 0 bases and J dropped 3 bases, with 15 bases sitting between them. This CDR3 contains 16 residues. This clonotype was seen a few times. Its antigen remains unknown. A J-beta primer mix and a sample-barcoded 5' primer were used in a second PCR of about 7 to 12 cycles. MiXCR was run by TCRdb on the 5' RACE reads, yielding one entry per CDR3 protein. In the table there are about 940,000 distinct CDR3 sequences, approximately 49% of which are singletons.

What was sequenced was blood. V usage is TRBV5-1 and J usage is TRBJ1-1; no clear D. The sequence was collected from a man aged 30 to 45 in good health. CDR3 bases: TGCGCCAGCAGCTTGGAAACAGACTCGTATTACACTGAAGCTTTCTTT. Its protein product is CASSLETDSYYTEAFF.